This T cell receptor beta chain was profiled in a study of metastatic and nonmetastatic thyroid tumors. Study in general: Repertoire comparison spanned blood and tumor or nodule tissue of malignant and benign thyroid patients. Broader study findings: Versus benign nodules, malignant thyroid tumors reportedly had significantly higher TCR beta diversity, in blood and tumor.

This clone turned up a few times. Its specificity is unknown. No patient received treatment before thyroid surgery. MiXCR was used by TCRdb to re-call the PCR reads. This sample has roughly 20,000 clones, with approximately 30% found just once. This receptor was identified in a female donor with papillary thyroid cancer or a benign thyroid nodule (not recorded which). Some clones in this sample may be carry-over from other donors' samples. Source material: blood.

The CDR3 sequence is CASCSRTGNYEQYF. CDR3 DNA: TGTGCCAGCTGCTCGAGGACAGGGAACTACGAGCAGTACTTC. The rearrangement links TRBV2 to TRBJ2-7; the match to TRBD1 covers 8 bases. Germline CDR1 SNHLY, CDR2 FYNNEI. Trimming removed 8 bases from V and 3 bases from J; junction bases left unmatched: 9. This CDR3 comprises 14 residues.